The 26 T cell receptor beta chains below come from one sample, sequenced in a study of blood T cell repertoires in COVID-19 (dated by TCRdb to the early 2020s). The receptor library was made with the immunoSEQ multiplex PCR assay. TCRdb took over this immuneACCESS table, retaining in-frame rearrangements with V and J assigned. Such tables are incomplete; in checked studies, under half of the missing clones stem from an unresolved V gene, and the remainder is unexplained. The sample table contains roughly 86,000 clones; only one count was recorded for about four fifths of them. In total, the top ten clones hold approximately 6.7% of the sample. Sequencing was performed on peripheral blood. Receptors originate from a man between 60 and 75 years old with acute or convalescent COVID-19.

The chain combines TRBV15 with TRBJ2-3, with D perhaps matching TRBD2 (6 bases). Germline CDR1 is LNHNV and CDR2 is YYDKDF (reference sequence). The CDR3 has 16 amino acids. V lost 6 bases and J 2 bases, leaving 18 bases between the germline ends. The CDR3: CATRGRRGEFTDTQYF. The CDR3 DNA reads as TGTGCCACCAGGGGGCGGCGGGGAGAATTCACAGATACGCAGTATTTT.

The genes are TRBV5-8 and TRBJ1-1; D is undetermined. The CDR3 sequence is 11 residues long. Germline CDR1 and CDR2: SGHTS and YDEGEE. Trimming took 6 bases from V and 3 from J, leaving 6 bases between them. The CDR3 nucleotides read TGTGCCAGCATCCATCACACTGAAGCTTTCTTT. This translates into CASIHHTEAFF.

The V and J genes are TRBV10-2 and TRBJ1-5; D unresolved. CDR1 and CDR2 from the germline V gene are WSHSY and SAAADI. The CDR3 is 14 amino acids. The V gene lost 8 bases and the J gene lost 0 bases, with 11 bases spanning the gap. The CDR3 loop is CASGGPNSNQPQHF. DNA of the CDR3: TGCGCCAGCGGAGGGCCCAATAGCAATCAGCCCCAGCATTTT.

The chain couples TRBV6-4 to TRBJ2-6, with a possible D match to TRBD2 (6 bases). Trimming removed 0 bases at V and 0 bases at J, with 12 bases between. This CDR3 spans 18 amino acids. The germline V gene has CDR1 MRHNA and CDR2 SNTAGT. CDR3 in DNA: TGTGCCAGCAGTGACTCTTGGAGGGATAGCTCTGGGGCCAACGTCCTGACTTTC. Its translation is CASSDSWRDSSGANVLTF.

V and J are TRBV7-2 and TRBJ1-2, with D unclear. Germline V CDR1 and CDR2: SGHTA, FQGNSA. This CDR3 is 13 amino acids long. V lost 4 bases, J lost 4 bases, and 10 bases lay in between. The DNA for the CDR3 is TGTGCCAGCAGCTCGGCGGCGGTCTATGGCTACACCTTC. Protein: CASSSAAVYGYTF.

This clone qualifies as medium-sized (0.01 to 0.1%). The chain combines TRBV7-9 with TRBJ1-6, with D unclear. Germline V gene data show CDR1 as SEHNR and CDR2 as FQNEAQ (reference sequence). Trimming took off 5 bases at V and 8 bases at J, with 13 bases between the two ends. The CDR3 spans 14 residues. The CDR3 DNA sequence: TGTGCCAGCAGCGCCATCGGTGTGGATTCACCCCTCCACTTT. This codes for CASSAIGVDSPLHF.

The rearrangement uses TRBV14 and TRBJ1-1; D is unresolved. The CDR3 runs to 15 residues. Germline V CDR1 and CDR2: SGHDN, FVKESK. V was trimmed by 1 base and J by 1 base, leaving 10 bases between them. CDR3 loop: CASSQGQVPNTEAFF. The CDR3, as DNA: TGTGCCAGCAGCCAAGGGCAGGTTCCGAACACTGAAGCTTTCTTT.

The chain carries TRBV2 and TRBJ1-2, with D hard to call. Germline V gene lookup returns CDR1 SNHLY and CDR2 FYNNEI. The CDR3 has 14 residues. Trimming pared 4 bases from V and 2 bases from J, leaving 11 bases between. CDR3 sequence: CASSAPVANYGYTF. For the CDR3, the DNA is TGTGCCAGCAGTGCACCTGTGGCAAACTATGGCTACACCTTC.

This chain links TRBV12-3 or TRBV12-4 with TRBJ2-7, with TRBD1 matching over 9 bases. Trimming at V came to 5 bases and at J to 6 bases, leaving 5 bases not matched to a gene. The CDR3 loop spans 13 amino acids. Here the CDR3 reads CASSRQGVAEQYF. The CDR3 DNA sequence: TGTGCCAGCAGTCGACAGGGGGTGGCCGAGCAGTACTTC.

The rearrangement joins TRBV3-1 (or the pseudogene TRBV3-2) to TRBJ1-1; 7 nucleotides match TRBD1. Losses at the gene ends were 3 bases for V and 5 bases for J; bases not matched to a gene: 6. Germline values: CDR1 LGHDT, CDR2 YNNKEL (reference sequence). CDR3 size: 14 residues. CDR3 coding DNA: TGTGCCAGCAGCCAGACAGGGTATCGGACTGAAGCTTTCTTT. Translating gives CASSQTGYRTEAFF.

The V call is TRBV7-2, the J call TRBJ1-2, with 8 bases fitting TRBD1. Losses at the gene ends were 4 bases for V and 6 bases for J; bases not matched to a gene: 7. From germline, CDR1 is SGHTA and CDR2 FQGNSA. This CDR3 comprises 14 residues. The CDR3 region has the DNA TGTGCCAGCAGCTCCCAGGGGGCTCTCGATGGCTACACCTTC. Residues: CASSSQGALDGYTF.

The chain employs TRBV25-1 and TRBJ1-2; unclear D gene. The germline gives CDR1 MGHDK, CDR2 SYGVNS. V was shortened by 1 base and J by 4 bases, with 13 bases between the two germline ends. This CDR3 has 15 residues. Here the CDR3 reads CASSELQSAFYGYTF. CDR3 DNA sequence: TGTGCCAGCAGTGAATTACAGTCGGCCTTCTATGGCTACACCTTC.

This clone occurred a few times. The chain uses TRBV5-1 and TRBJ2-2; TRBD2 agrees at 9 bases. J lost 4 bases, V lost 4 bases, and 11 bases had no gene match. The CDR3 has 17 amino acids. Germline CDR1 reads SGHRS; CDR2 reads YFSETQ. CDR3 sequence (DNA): TGCGCCAGCAGCCGGGTCCCCGTGACTAGCGGCACCGGGGAGCTGTTTTTT. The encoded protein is CASSRVPVTSGTGELFF.

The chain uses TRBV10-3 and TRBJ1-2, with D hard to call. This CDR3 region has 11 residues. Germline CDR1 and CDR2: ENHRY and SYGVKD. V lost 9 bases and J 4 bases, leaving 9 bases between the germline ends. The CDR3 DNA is TGTGCCATTACCGGGTCCTATGGCTACACCTTC. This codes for CAITGSYGYTF.

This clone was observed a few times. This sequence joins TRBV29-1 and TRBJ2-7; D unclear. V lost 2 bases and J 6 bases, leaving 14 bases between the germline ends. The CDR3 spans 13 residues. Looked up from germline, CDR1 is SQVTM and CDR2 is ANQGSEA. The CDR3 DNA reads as TGCAGCGTTGAATTGGGCAGTCTGGGCGAGCAGTACTTC. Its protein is CSVELGSLGEQYF.

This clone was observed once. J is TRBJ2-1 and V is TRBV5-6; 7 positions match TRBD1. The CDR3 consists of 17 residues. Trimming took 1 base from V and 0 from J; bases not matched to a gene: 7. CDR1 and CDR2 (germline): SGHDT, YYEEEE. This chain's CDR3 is CASSLFIGDSSYNEQFF. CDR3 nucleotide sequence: TGTGCCAGCAGCTTGTTTATTGGGGACAGCTCCTACAATGAGCAGTTCTTC.

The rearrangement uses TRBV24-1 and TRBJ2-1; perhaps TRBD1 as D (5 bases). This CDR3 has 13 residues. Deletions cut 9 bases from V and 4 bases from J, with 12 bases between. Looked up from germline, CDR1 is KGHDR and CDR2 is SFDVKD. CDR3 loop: CATERQNYNEQFF. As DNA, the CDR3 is TGTGCCACCGAGCGACAGAATTACAATGAGCAGTTCTTC.

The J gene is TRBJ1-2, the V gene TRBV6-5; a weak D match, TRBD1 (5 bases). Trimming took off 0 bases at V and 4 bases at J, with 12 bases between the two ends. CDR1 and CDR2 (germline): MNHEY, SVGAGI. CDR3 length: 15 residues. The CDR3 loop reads CASSYSAAGTYGYTF. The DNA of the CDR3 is TGTGCCAGCAGTTACTCCGCGGCGGGGACCTATGGCTACACCTTC.

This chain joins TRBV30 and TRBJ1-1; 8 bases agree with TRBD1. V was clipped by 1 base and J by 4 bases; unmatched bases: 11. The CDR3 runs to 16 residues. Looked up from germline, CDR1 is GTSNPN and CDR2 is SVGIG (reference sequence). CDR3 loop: CAWSADRTGLVTEAFF. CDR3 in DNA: TGTGCCTGGAGTGCAGATAGGACAGGGTTAGTCACTGAAGCTTTCTTT.

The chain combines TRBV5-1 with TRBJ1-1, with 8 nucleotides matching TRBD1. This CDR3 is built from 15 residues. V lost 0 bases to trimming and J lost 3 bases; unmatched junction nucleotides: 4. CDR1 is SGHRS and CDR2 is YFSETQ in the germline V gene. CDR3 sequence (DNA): TGCGCCAGCAGCTTGGCCCAGGGGGCGTACACTGAAGCTTTCTTT. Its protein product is CASSLAQGAYTEAFF.

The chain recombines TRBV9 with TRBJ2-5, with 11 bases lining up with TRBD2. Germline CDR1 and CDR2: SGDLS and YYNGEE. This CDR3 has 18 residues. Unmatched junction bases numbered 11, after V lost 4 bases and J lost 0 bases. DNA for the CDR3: TGTGCCAGCAGCCGCTCACTAGCGGGGGTTGCCTACCAAGAGACCCAGTACTTC. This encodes CASSRSLAGVAYQETQYF.

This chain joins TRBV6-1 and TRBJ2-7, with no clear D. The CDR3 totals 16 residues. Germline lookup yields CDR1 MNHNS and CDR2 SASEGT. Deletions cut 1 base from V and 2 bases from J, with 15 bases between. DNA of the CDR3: TGTGCCAGCAGTGAAGACGCCCCCCAGTTTACCTACGAGCAGTACTTC. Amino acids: CASSEDAPQFTYEQYF.

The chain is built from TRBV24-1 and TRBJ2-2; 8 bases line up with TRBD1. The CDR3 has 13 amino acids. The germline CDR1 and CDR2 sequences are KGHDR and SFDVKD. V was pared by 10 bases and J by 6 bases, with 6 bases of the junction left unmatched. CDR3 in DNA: TGTGCCACGCGGACAGGGCCGGCCGGGGAGCTGTTTTTT. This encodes CATRTGPAGELFF.

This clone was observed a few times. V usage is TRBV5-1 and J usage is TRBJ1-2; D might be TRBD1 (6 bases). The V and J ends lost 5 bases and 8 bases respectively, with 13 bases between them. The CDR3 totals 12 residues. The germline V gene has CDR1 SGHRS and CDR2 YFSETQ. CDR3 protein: CASRRTDRGYTF. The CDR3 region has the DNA TGCGCCAGCAGACGGACAGACAGGGGCTACACCTTC.

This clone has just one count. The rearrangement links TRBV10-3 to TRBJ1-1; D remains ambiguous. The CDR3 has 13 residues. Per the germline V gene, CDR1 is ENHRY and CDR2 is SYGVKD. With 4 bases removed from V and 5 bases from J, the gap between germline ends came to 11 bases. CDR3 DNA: TGTGCCATCAGTGCGCGGGAGAGGACTGAAGCTTTCTTT. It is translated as CAISARERTEAFF.

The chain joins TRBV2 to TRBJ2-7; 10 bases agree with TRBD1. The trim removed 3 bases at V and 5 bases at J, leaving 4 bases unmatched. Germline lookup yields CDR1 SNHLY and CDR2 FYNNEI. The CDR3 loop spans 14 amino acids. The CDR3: CASSEGQGTNEQYF. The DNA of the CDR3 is TGTGCCAGCAGTGAGGGACAGGGGACGAACGAGCAGTACTTC.